Listed here is a single T cell receptor (beta chain). This clone is a singleton in its sample. Its antigen is unknown. One base away there is no much larger clone; base qualities are not given. This sample stems from a study of Ad26.COV2.S vaccination and SARS-CoV-2 variants (dated by TCRdb to about 2021). At the level of the whole study: Vaccine-arm donors were drawn from COV1001, a multicentre, randomized, double-blind, placebo-controlled phase I-IIa trial of Ad26.COV2.S in healthy adults. Dosing of Ad26.COV2.S was intramuscular, at either 5x10^10 or 1x10^11 viral particles, delivered as one shot or as two shots spaced 56 days apart. The specificity and breadth of SARS-CoV-2-reactive T cell receptors after Ad26.COV2.S vaccination were assessed by TCRbeta repertoire sequencing. The TCR-sequenced set comprised about 30 samples: some 19 Ad26.COV2.S vaccine recipients, 5 placebo recipients and 8 SARS-CoV-2 convalescent individuals. Trial participants were randomized into five groups of five: low-dose or high-dose Ad26.COV2.S given once or twice, or placebo on both occasions. Investigators did not know the trial group allocation while performing experiments and assessing outcomes.

This specimen's treatment or condition label, interpreted: some 20 received Ad26.COV2.S at low or high dose, single or two shots; roughly 5 received placebo; per-sample allocation not given. For vaccine and placebo recipients, the sequenced repertoires came from samples collected on day 63 after the first injection. In Cohort 1b, some 25 adults aged 18-55 years were enrolled at a single site in Boston, USA, between 29 July and 7 August 2020. Ad26.COV2.S was a replication-incompetent adenovirus type 26 vector that expressed a prefusion-stabilized SARS-CoV-2 spike protein derived from the original Wuhan strain. What the research found in general, with its limitations: Ad26.COV2.S recipients had higher spike-specific TCR breadth than placebo recipients (P = 0.0014). After vaccination, spike-specific CD8+ and CD4+ T cell responses were reported to show substantial breadth. Vaccine and placebo recipients had comparable non-spike TCR breadth, which fits with the vaccine containing only spike. The study lacked the statistical power to compare responses across vaccine doses or regimens. According to the authors, total T cell responses may have been underestimated by the TCR breadth and depth analyses.

From its cysteine to its phenylalanine, the CDR3 spans 15 amino acids. This entry keeps only the CDR3 DNA: 45 bases, framed from base 1. Trimming costs V 5 bases and J 0 bases, and their ends lie 13 bases apart. The germline V gene provides CDR1 MDHEN and CDR2 SYDVKM. The immunoSEQ Assay was the method used to sequence TCRbeta CDR3 regions. After extraction, genomic DNA underwent amplification by bias-controlled multiplex PCR, followed by high-throughput sequencing. The authors' pipeline ran thus. To quantify the absolute abundance of every unique TCRbeta CDR3 region, sequences were collapsed and filtered. T cell fraction was estimated by normalizing TCRbeta template counts to usable DNA, with usable DNA measured through amplification of reference genes found in all nucleated cells. Repertoire TCRs were annotated as SARS-CoV-2-specific by exact matching of V gene, CDR3 amino acid sequence and J gene to a known reactive TCR set. MIRA supplied the reference SARS-CoV-2 TCR set, which was filtered for enrichment in COVID-19-positive ImmuneCODE repertoires so that public or cross-reactive TCRs were removed. Using the MIRA antigens, annotated TCRs were further analysed by specific ORF or by position within an ORF. Breadth was defined as the number of annotated unique rearrangements divided by the total number of unique productive rearrangements, and depth was defined as the summed frequency of the annotated unique rearrangements. Two-sided Wilcoxon rank-sum tests were used to compare TCR breadth between groups. TCRdb took this table from immuneACCESS and kept in-frame rearrangements with V and J called. Such tables lack part of the clones; where checked against another copy, unresolved V genes explain under half of the gap, and the rest is unexplained. That table gives V, J and clone size, and the DNA gave D and trimming. The sample table records about 350,000 clones; about 88% of these occur just once. The ten largest account for about 11% of the sample.

The sample consisted of peripheral blood, taken in a trial of Ad26.COV2.S vaccine versus placebo. The TCR comes from a person between 18 and 65 years old who received the Ad26.COV2.S COVID-19 vaccine or a placebo. The chain couples TRBV28 to TRBJ1-2; the D gene cannot be resolved reliably. The nucleotide sequence reads as follows: TGTGCCAGCAGTCTCCCGGGGTTTTCTAACTATGGCTACACCTTC. Its translation reads: CASSLPGFSNYGYTF.